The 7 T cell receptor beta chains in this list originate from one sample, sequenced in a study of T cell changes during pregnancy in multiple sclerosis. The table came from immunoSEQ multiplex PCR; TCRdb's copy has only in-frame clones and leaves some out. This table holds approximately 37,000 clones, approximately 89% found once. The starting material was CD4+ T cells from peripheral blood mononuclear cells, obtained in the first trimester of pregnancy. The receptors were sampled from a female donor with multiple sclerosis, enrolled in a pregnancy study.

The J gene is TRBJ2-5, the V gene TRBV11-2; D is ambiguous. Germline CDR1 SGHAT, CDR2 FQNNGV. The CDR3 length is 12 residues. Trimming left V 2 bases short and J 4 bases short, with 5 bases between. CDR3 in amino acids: CASSLLGETQYF. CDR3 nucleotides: TGTGCCAGCAGCTTACTAGGAGAGACCCAGTACTTC.

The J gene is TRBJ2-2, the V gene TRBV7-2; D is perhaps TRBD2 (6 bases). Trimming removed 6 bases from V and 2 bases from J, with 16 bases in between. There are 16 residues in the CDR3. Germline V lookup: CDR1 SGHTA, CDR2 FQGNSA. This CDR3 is CASRLTRGGNTGELFF. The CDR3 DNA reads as TGTGCCAGCAGGCTTACAAGGGGAGGAAACACCGGGGAGCTGTTTTTT.

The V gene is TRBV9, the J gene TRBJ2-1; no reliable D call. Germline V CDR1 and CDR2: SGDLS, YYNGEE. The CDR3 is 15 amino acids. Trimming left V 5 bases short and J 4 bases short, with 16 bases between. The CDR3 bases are TGTGCCAGCAGAGCGTTGAACGGAGCATACAATGAGCAGTTCTTC. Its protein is CASRALNGAYNEQFF.

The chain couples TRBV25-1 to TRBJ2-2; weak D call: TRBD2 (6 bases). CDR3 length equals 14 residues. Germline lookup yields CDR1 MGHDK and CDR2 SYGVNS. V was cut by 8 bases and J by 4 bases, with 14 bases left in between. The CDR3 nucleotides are TGTGCCAGCGGAGGCGGAGGGTTCACCGGGGAGCTGTTTTTT. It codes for CASGGGGFTGELFF.

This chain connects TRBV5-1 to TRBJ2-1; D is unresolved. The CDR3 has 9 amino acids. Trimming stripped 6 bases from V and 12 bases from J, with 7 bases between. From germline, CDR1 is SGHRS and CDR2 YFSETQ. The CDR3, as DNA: TGCGCCAGCATCGTTAGGCAGTTCTTC. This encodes CASIVRQFF.

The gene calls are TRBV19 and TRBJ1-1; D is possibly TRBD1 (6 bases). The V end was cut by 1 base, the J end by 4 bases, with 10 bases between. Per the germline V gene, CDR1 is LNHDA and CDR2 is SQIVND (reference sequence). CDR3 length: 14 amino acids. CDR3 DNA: TGTGCCAGTAGTATAGCGGGAGGGGGCACTGAAGCTTTCTTT. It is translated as CASSIAGGGTEAFF.

CDR3 bases: TGCGCCAGCAGCCTAGAGAGCTCCTACAATGAGCAGTTCTTC. As protein: CASSLESSYNEQFF. The chain joins TRBV5-1 to TRBJ2-1; no clear D. The CDR3 is made up of 14 amino acids. Germline-derived CDR1 and CDR2 are SGHRS and YFSETQ. With 4 bases removed from V and 0 bases from J, the gap between germline ends came to 8 bases. Drawing the rest from reference TRBV5-1 and TRBJ2-1, the complete variable domain is KAGVTQTPRYLIKTRGQQVTLSCSPISGHRSVSWYQQTPGQGLQFLFEYFSETQRNKGNFPGRFSGRQFSNSRSEMNVSTLELGDSALYLCASSLESSYNEQFFGPGTRLTVL.